Reported below is one TCR beta chain. The target antigen is unknown. CDR1 GTSNPN and CDR2 SVGIG come from the germline V gene (reference sequence). Trimming pared 5 bases from V and 2 bases from J, leaving 6 bases between. The CDR3 is 11 amino acids. TCR sequencing used cDNA made by reverse transcription of extracted RNA. Generated by immunoSEQ multiplex PCR, the TCRdb table keeps only in-frame clones and is missing some. Of 140,000 to 150,000 clones in the sample, 51% are singletons; the top ten hold roughly 0.99%. The record originates from a study of CD8+ T cells in alopecia areata. Study observations and caveats: It was lesional scalp, especially alopecia totalis/universalis, that showed higher clonality than normal scalp.

The V and J genes are TRBV30 and TRBJ2-5; maybe TRBD2 (5 bases). This sample comprised CD4+ T cells sorted from blood, obtained at week 0. The receptor's source is a human donor with alopecia areata. The CDR3 spells CAWGEQETQYF. CDR3 nucleotide sequence: TGTGCCTGGGGGGAGCAAGAGACCCAGTACTTC.